The sample holds one count of the clone carrying this T cell receptor (beta chain). The antigen is not known. Division of CD4+ cells produced a CD45RA+ naive subset and a CD45RA-negative memory subset. These data belong to a study of shared clonotypes between healthy human individuals. Germline loops: CDR1 MNHEY, CDR2 SMNVEV (reference sequence). V lost 3 bases to trimming and J lost 2 bases, with 16 bases between them. This CDR3 contains 16 residues. Clones were read by immunoSEQ multiplex PCR, and TCRdb kept only the in-frame ones, dropping some. There are more than 2,000,000 clones in the sample; approximately 95% occur only once, and about 0.41% lies in the top ten. Study-level points and caveats: Of the naive CD4 clonotypes, roughly 5% were shared across several donors.

The source of this sequence is a man aged 18 to 29 in good health. Some clones in this sample may be carry-over from other donors' samples. The sequenced sample consisted of naive CD4+ T cells from PBMCs. Subset defined: CD45RA+ positively selected. The V call is TRBV27, the J call TRBJ2-5; possibly TRBD2 for D (6 bases). For the CDR3, the DNA is TGTGCCAGCAGTTTGAAGGAGGGCAAAGCTCAAGAGACCCAGTACTTC. This translates into CASSLKEGKAQETQYF.